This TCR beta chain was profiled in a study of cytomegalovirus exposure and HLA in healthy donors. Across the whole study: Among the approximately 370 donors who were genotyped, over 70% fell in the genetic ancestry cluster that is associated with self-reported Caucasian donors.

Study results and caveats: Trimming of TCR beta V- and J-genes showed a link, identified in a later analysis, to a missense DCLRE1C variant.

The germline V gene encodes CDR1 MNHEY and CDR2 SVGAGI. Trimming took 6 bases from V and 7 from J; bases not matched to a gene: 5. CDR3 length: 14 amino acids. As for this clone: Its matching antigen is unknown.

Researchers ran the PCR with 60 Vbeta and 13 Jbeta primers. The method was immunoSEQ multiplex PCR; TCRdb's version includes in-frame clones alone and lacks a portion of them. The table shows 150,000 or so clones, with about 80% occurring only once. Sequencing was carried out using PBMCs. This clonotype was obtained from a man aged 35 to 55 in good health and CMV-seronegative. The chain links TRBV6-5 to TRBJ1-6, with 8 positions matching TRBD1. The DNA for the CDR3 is TGTGCCAGCAGGCTCCGGGACAGGAATTCACCCCTCCACTTT. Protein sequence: CASRLRDRNSPLHF.